These 23 T cell receptor beta chains originate from one sample sequenced in a study of shared clonotypes between healthy human individuals (TCRdb year 2020). Receptors were amplified or captured by the immunoSEQ multiplex PCR assay. What TCRdb holds here is the immuneACCESS table cut down to in-frame rearrangements. Part of the clones is not present; checked against another copy, under half of the missing clones reflect an unresolved V gene, and the others are unexplained. Present in this sample are about 450,000 clones, 70% to 85% of which were seen just once. Of the sample, around 12% falls within the top ten clones. Input material: PBMCs. Receptors originate from a middle-aged woman in good health. Some clones in this sample may be carry-over from other donors' samples.

Concerning this clone: This may be a read error: a much more frequent sequence differs by one nucleotide. The chain uses TRBV25-1 and TRBJ2-5; possibly TRBD1 for D (5 bases). In germline, CDR1 is MGHDK, CDR2 SYGVNS. The CDR3 is 14 amino acids. CDR3 region: CASSEAGYKETRYF. DNA for the CDR3: TGTGCCAGCAGTGAGGCAGGGTACAAAGAGACCCGGTACTTC.

The V and J genes are TRBV4-1 and TRBJ1-5, with D maybe TRBD1 (5 bases). The CDR3 covers 13 residues. Between the trimmed V and J ends, which lost 4 bases and 9 bases, there was a span of 13 bases. The germline V gene has CDR1 MGHRA and CDR2 YSYEKL. CDR3 DNA: TGCGCCAGCAGCCCGCAGGGTATTGGGCCCCAGCATTTT. It codes for CASSPQGIGPQHF.

V usage is TRBV10-3 and J usage is TRBJ2-1; 7 bases line up with TRBD2. V shed 11 bases, J shed 6 bases, and the junction held 16 bases outside the gene matches. The CDR3 is 15 amino acids. The germline gives CDR1 ENHRY, CDR2 SYGVKD. CDR3 sequence (DNA): TGTGCCGCAAGGGGTGGCCTAGCGGAGGCCAATGAGCAGTTCTTC. This translates into CAARGGLAEANEQFF.

In this sample, this clone turned up a few times. This chain uses TRBV4-1 with TRBJ2-1; no clear D gene. Germline-derived CDR1 and CDR2 are MGHRA and YSYEKL. The CDR3 has 16 amino acids. The ends were cut back, 1 base at V and 2 bases at J, with 12 bases in the middle. The CDR3 region has the DNA TGCGCCAGCAGCCAAGTGGGTGGCAAAACCTACAATGAGCAGTTCTTC. It codes for CASSQVGGKTYNEQFF.

The chain combines TRBV7-8 with TRBJ2-1, with 8 bases that match TRBD2. Germline V gene lookup returns CDR1 SGHVS and CDR2 FQNEAQ. The V segment lost 1 base and the J segment 8 bases; nucleotides outside the gene matches: 10. CDR3 size: 16 residues. The CDR3 protein is CASSLDLSGTLDEQFF. The CDR3 DNA sequence: TGTGCCAGCAGCTTAGATCTTAGCGGGACTTTGGATGAGCAGTTCTTC.

The gene calls are TRBV11-3 and TRBJ2-1; 9 positions agree with TRBD2. V gave up 5 bases and J gave up 6 bases; unmatched junction bases: 5. The germline V gene has CDR1 SGHNT and CDR2 YENEEA. The CDR3 covers 14 residues. The CDR3 loop is CASSKREDFNEQFF. CDR3 sequence (DNA): TGTGCCAGCAGCAAGCGGGAGGATTTCAATGAGCAGTTCTTC.

This chain links TRBV30 with TRBJ2-7; 11 bases match TRBD1. CDR3 length: 14 amino acids. V dropped 7 bases and J dropped 3; count of bases not matched to a gene: 8. Germline CDR1 is GTSNPN and CDR2 is SVGIG (reference sequence). CDR3 in DNA: TGTGCCTCACGGACAGGGGGCGGGGTCTACGAGCAGTACTTC. It encodes CASRTGGGVYEQYF.

This chain uses TRBV20-1 with TRBJ2-1; no firm D call. The germline CDR1 and CDR2 sequences are DFQATT and SNEGSKA (reference sequence). The CDR3 sequence is 10 residues long. The germline V and J ends were trimmed by 4 bases and 6 bases, with 4 bases remaining between them. As DNA, the CDR3 is TGCAGTGCTAATGGCAATGAGCAGTTCTTC. It translates to CSANGNEQFF.

The rearrangement uses TRBV11-2 and TRBJ2-7; 8 bases agree with TRBD2. The CDR3 length is 16 residues. V lost 2 bases, J lost 4 bases, and 10 bases stayed unmatched. Germline-derived CDR1 and CDR2 are SGHAT and FQNNGV. This chain's CDR3 is CASSLSWSGSPYEQYF. CDR3 bases: TGTGCCAGCAGCTTAAGTTGGAGCGGGAGCCCATACGAGCAGTACTTC.

The genes are TRBV5-6 and TRBJ1-1, with unresolved D. The V end lost 1 base, the J end lost 1 base, and 14 bases lay between the germline ends. Germline V gene data show CDR1 as SGHDT and CDR2 as YYEEEE. The CDR3 contains 16 residues. As DNA, the CDR3 is TGTGCCAGCAGCTTGACCGGGAGATTATCGAACACTGAAGCTTTCTTT. Its protein product is CASSLTGRLSNTEAFF.

The chain couples TRBV6-4 to TRBJ2-1; 8 bases line up with TRBD2. Trimming took 8 bases from V and 5 from J; bases not matched to a gene: 5. The germline gives CDR1 MRHNA, CDR2 SNTAGT. CDR3 length: 13 residues. CDR3 region: CASSAGDDNEQFF. CDR3 coding DNA: TGTGCCAGCTCAGCGGGAGACGACAATGAGCAGTTCTTC.

CDR3 coding DNA: TGTGCCAGCAGTGAATCCGGGACCCTGGGGCTATACGAGCAGTACTTC. It translates to CASSESGTLGLYEQYF. The gene calls are TRBV6-1 and TRBJ2-7, with D possibly called TRBD1 or TRBD2 (5 bases each). Germline CDR1 and CDR2: MNHNS and SASEGT. This CDR3 spans 16 amino acids. Trimming removed 2 bases from V and 4 bases from J, with 18 bases in between.

About this clone itself: Other DNA sequences in this specimen translate into the identical CDR3. This CDR3 reads CASSAGQINEKLFF. The DNA of the CDR3 is TGTGCCAGCAGTGCGGGACAGATTAATGAAAAACTGTTTTTT. V and J are TRBV2 and TRBJ1-4; 7 bases map to TRBD1. CDR3 size: 14 residues. With 4 bases clipped from V and 4 bases from J, the junction kept 3 bases outside the gene matches. Germline CDR1 SNHLY, CDR2 FYNNEI.

For this clone: This may stem from a read error, because a much larger clone lies one nucleotide away. V usage is TRBV7-6 and J usage is TRBJ2-3; no definite D call. Trimming shortened V by 5 bases and J by 0 bases, and 3 bases separated the two germline ends. The V gene's germline CDR1 is SGHVS and CDR2 FNYEAQ. The CDR3 has 12 residues. The CDR3: CASSLSTDTQYF. Written as DNA, the CDR3 is TGTGCCAGCAGCCTTAGCACAGATACGCAGTATTTT.

V usage is TRBV18 and J usage is TRBJ1-1; a possible D gene is TRBD1 (5 bases). CDR1 is KGHSH, CDR2 LQKENI, per germline. Trimming shortened V by 3 bases and J by 3 bases, and 14 bases separated the two germline ends. CDR3 size: 15 residues. The CDR3: CASSPSYGQDTEAFF. CDR3 DNA: TGTGCCAGCTCACCGTCATATGGACAAGACACTGAAGCTTTCTTT.

This chain connects TRBV7-2 to TRBJ2-3; D may be TRBD1 (6 bases). Trimming shortened V by 1 base and J by 0 bases, and 14 bases separated the two germline ends. Germline CDR1 is SGHTA and CDR2 is FQGNSA. CDR3 length: 17 residues. The CDR3 DNA sequence: TGTGCCAGCAGCTTAGGGGTTGGGGGCCTGAGCACAGATACGCAGTATTTT. Translated: CASSLGVGGLSTDTQYF.

V and J are TRBV5-4 and TRBJ2-5, with 10 positions matching TRBD1. CDR1 is SGHNT, CDR2 YYREEE, per germline (reference sequence). The CDR3 is 13 residues long. V was clipped by 4 bases and J by 4 bases; unmatched bases: 1. CDR3 in amino acids: CASSRTGGETQYF. The CDR3 DNA reads as TGTGCCAGCAGCAGGACAGGGGGAGAGACCCAGTACTTC.

The chain links TRBV5-8 to TRBJ2-1, with TRBD2 identical over 10 bases. Per the germline V gene, CDR1 is SGHTS and CDR2 is YDEGEE. With 4 bases clipped from V and 7 bases from J, the junction kept 11 bases outside the gene matches. The length of the CDR3 is 16 residues. The CDR3 sequence is CASSDRGTSALNEQFF. CDR3 in DNA: TGTGCCAGCAGCGACCGGGGGACTAGCGCTCTTAATGAGCAGTTCTTC.

A few counts support this clone. This chain uses TRBV6-6 with TRBJ1-1; no clear D. Germline CDR1 and CDR2: MNHNY and SVGAGI (reference sequence). There are 14 residues in the CDR3. V was clipped by 6 bases and J by 0 bases, with 11 bases between them. The CDR3 region has the DNA TGTGCCAGCAGGAACCCGACGGTGAACACTGAAGCTTTCTTT. Residues: CASRNPTVNTEAFF.

The chain carries TRBV4-1 and TRBJ2-2, with 8 bases matching TRBD2. V lost 6 bases, J lost 4 bases, and 19 bases stayed unmatched. Germline values: CDR1 MGHRA, CDR2 YSYEKL. The CDR3 has 19 amino acids. The CDR3 here is CASRVNRWGSGTSTGELFF. CDR3 coding DNA: TGCGCCAGCAGGGTCAACCGTTGGGGTAGCGGGACGAGCACCGGGGAGCTGTTTTTT.

The CDR3 loop reads CASNRAGTGAYNEQFF. CDR3 bases: TGTGCCAGTAACAGAGCCGGGACAGGGGCCTACAATGAGCAGTTCTTC. This chain joins TRBV7-9 and TRBJ2-1; TRBD1 agrees at 10 bases. With 9 bases clipped from V and 2 bases from J, the junction kept 10 bases outside the gene matches. Germline CDR1 and CDR2: SEHNR and FQNEAQ (reference sequence). The CDR3 loop spans 16 amino acids.

This chain connects TRBV29-1 to TRBJ2-7, with D unresolved. The CDR3 loop spans 11 amino acids. V dropped 4 bases and J dropped 6 bases, with 10 bases sitting between them. From germline, CDR1 is SQVTM and CDR2 ANQGSEA. In nucleotides, the CDR3 is TGCAGCGTTGTCTCCGCTGTCGAGCAGTACTTC. Its protein product is CSVVSAVEQYF.

The chain is built from TRBV5-4 and TRBJ1-4; the match to TRBD1 covers 10 bases. The CDR3 contains 14 residues. From germline, CDR1 is SGHNT and CDR2 YYREEE (reference sequence). V lost 4 bases, J lost 6 bases, and 3 bases stayed unmatched. CDR3 region: CASSAGTGDEKLFF. CDR3 nucleotides: TGTGCCAGCAGCGCCGGGACAGGGGATGAAAAACTGTTTTTT.